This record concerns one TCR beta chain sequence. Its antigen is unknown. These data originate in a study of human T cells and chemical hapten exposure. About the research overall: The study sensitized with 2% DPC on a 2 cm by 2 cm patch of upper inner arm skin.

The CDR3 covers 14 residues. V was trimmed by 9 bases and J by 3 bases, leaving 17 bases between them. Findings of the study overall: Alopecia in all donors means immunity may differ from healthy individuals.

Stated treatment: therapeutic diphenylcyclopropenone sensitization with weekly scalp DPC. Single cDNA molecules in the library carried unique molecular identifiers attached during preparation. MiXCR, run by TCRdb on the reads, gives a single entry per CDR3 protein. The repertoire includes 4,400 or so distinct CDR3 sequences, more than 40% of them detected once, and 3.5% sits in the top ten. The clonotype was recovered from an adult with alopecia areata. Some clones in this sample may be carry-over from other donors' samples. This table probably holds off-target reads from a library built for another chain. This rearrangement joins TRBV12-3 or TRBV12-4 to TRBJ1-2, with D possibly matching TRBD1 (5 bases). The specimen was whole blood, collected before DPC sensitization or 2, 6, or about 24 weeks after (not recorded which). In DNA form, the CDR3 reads TGTGCCAGTCATGGGACCGCCGCCCACTATGGCTACACCTTC. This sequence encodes CASHGTAAHYGYTF.